The 8 T cell receptor beta chains below were found in one sample sequenced in a study of T cell responses to AZD1222 COVID-19 vaccine. Assay used: immunoSEQ multiplex PCR; TCRdb lists only in-frame clones, some missing. The table records about 83,000 clones, over 75% of them present only once. The material was peripheral blood, obtained on day 0 of MenACWY control vaccination. These receptors were taken from an adult in good health.

The chain has TRBV14 and TRBJ2-5, with a tentative D call TRBD1 (6 bases). This CDR3 comprises 14 residues. The V gene's germline CDR1 is SGHDN and CDR2 FVKESK. V gave up 4 bases and J gave up 3 bases, with 12 bases separating them. CDR3 residues: CASSLLTGKETQYF. Here the CDR3 DNA reads TGTGCCAGCAGCCTACTGACAGGAAAAGAGACCCAGTACTTC. Combining the CDR3 with reference TRBV14 and TRBJ2-5 gives the whole variable domain EAGVTQFPSHSVIEKGQTVTLRCDPISGHDNLYWYRRVMGKEIKFLLHFVKESKQDESGMPNNRFLAERTGGTYSTLKVQPAELEDSGVYFCASSLLTGKETQYFGPGTRLLVL.

The chain uses TRBV27 and TRBJ2-4; 12 bases align to TRBD2. Per germline, CDR1 MNHEY and CDR2 SMNVEV (reference sequence). The V segment lost 6 bases and the J segment 8 bases; nucleotides outside the gene matches: 5. This CDR3 comprises 14 residues. The CDR3 here is CASRILAGGDIQYF. DNA of the CDR3: TGTGCCAGCAGAATCCTAGCGGGAGGGGACATTCAGTACTTC.

This chain joins TRBV10-3 and TRBJ2-7; D is perhaps TRBD1 (6 bases). V was pared by 6 bases and J by 3 bases, with 12 bases between. There are 13 residues in the CDR3. The germline V gene has CDR1 ENHRY and CDR2 SYGVKD. This CDR3 is CAIRGGQNYEQYF. The CDR3 DNA reads TGTGCCATCAGAGGGGGTCAGAACTACGAGCAGTACTTC.

The rearrangement joins TRBV9 to TRBJ2-6; 7 positions match TRBD1. Trimming cost V 4 bases and J 0 bases; bases outside gene matches: 7. Per the germline V gene, CDR1 is SGDLS and CDR2 is YYNGEE. The CDR3 extends over 17 amino acids. CDR3: CASSRTGFSSGANVLTF. The CDR3 DNA sequence: TGTGCCAGCAGCAGGACAGGCTTTAGCTCTGGGGCCAACGTCCTGACTTTC.

J is TRBJ2-1 and V is TRBV27, with 8 bases identical to TRBD2. V shed 5 bases and J 4 bases; nucleotides not matched to a gene: 4. CDR3 length equals 14 residues. Germline V gene lookup returns CDR1 MNHEY and CDR2 SMNVEV (reference sequence). The CDR3 DNA reads TGTGCCAGCAGTAGCGGGAGATTGTACAATGAGCAGTTCTTC. Protein: CASSSGRLYNEQFF.

The chain recombines TRBV19 with TRBJ1-5; D not resolved. From germline, CDR1 is LNHDA and CDR2 SQIVND (reference sequence). This CDR3 spans 14 amino acids. V lost 7 bases, J lost 0 bases, and 10 bases lay in between. The CDR3 DNA sequence: TGTGCCAGTAATTGGCACATTAGCAATCAGCCCCAGCATTTT. Protein: CASNWHISNQPQHF.

The chain combines TRBV5-1 with TRBJ2-7; 7 nucleotides agree with TRBD2. The CDR3 has 16 amino acids. Germline lookup yields CDR1 SGHRS and CDR2 YFSETQ. V lost 4 bases and J lost 4; bases outside the gene matches: 14. CDR3 in DNA: TGCGCCAGCAGCCCGTCGTTAGCGGGTGCTGGTTACGAGCAGTACTTC. Amino acid sequence: CASSPSLAGAGYEQYF.

The V gene is TRBV25-1, the J gene TRBJ2-2, with TRBD1 as a possible D gene (7 bases). Germline CDR1 MGHDK, CDR2 SYGVNS. V was shortened by 3 bases and J by 4 bases, with 12 bases between the two germline ends. The CDR3 has 15 amino acids. CDR3: CASSDRQGGTGELFF. In DNA form, the CDR3 reads TGTGCCAGCAGTGACCGACAGGGAGGCACCGGGGAGCTGTTTTTT.